This T cell receptor beta chain was found in a study of T cells after yellow fever vaccination. MiXCR, applied by TCRdb to the 5' RACE reads, yields one record per CDR3 protein. The profile shows 300,000 to 350,000 distinct CDR3 sequences, roughly 8.6% of them singletons. This clonotype was seen a handful of times. Its specificity is not known. Whole-study findings and limits: Weaker in magnitude, the secondary response showed a faster peak on day 5 versus 15. Clones from primary vaccination mostly reappeared after the booster (96% CD4, over 85% CD8).

Looked up from germline, CDR1 is LGHDT and CDR2 is YNNKEL (reference sequence). The V end lost 0 bases, the J end lost 1 base, and 12 bases lay between the germline ends. The CDR3 is 16 amino acids. The input for sequencing was PBMCs, taken more than 35 days after the first yellow fever vaccination. The rearrangement links TRBV3-1 to TRBJ2-5; D not certain. The receptor was derived from a man younger than 35 who received the YFV17D yellow fever vaccine. CDR3 in DNA: TGTGCCAGCAGCCAAGAGATTGGCTTGTCCCAAGAGACCCAGTACTTC. Amino acid sequence: CASSQEIGLSQETQYF.